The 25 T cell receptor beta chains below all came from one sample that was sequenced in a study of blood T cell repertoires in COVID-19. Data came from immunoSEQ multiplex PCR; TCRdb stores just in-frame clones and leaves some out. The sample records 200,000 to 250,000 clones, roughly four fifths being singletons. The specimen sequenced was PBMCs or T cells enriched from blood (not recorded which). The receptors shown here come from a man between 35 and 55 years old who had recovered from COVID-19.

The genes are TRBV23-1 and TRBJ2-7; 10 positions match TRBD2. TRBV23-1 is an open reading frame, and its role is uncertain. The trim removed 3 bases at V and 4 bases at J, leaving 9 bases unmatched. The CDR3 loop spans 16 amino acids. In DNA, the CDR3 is TGCGCCAGCAGTCACCAGGGGAGCGGGGGGGCGTACGAGCAGTACTTC. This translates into CASSHQGSGGAYEQYF.

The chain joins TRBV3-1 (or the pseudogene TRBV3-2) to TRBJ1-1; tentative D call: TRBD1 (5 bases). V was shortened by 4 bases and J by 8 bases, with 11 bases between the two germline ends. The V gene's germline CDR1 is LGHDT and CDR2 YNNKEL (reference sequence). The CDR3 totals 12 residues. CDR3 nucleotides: TGTGCCAGCAGCCTCCTGAAGGGGGAAGCTTTCTTT. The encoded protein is CASSLLKGEAFF.

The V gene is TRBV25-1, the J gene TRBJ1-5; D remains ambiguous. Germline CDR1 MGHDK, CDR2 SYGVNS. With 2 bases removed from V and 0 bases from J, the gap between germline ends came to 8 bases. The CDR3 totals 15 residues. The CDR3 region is CASSEPGNSNQPQHF. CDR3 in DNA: TGTGCCAGCAGTGAACCCGGGAATAGCAATCAGCCCCAGCATTTT.

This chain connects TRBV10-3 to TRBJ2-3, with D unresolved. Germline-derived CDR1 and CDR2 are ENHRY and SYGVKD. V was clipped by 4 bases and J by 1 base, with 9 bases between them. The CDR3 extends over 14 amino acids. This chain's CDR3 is CAISARSRTDTQYF. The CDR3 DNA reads TGTGCCATCAGTGCGAGGAGCCGCACAGATACGCAGTATTTT.

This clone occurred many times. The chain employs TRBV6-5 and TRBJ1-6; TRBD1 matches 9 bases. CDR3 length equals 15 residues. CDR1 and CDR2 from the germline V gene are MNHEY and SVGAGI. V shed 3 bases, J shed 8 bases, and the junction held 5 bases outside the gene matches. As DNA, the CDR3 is TGTGCCAGCAGTTATAACCGGGACAGGGATTCACCCCTCCACTTT. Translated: CASSYNRDRDSPLHF.

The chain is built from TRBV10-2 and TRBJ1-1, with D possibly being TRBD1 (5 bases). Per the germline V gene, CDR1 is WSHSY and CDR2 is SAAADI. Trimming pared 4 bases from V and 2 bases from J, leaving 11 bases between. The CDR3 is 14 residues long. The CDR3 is CASSVSQDNTEAFF. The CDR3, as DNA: TGCGCCAGCAGTGTTTCACAGGACAACACTGAAGCTTTCTTT.

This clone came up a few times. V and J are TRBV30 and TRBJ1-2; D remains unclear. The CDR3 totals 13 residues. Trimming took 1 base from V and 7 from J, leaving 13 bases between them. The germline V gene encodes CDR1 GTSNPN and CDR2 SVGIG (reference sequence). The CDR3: CAWSGAVIGGYTF. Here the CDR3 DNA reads TGTGCCTGGAGTGGGGCCGTTATAGGTGGCTACACCTTC.

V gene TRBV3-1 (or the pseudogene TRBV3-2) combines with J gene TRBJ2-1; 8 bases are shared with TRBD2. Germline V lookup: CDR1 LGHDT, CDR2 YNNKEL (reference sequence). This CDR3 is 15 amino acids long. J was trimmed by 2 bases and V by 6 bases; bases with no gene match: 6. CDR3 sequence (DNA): TGTGCCAGCAGTCACAGCGGGAGTGCCTACAATGAGCAGTTCTTC. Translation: CASSHSGSAYNEQFF.

The CDR3 loop is CASSPDGGLNTEAFF. The DNA for the CDR3 is TGTGCCAGCTCACCAGACGGGGGGCTTAACACTGAAGCTTTCTTT. The chain has TRBV18 and TRBJ1-1; possible D gene TRBD1, 6 bases. The ends were cut back, 2 bases at V and 2 bases at J, with 12 bases in the middle. Germline-derived CDR1 and CDR2 are KGHSH and LQKENI. This CDR3 spans 15 amino acids.

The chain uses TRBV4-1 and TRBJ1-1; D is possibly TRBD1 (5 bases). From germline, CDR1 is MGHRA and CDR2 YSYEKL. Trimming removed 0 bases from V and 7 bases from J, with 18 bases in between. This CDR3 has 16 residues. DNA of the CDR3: TGCGCCAGCAGCCAAGATCCGGGGGGGGATATGGGTGAAGCTTTCTTT. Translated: CASSQDPGGDMGEAFF.

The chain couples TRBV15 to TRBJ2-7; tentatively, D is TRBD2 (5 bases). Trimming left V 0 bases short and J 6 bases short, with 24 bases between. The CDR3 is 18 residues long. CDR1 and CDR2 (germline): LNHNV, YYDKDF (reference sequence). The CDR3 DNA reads TGTGCCACCAGCAGAGATTCGGTTTTCGGGAATCTCCGCGGCGAGCAGTACTTC. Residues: CATSRDSVFGNLRGEQYF.

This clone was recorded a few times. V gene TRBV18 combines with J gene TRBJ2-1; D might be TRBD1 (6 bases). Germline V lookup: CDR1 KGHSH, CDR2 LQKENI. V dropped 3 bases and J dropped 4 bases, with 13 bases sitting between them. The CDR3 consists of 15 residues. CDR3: CASSPQGLRYNEQFF. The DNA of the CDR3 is TGTGCCAGCTCACCGCAGGGGCTAAGGTACAATGAGCAGTTCTTC.

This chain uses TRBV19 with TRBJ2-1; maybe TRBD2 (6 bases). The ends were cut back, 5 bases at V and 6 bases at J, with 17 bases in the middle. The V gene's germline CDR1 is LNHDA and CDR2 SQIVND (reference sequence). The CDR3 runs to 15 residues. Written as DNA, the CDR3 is TGTGCCAGTAGTCCGTCGGGCGGGGTCCCCAATGAGCAGTTCTTC. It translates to CASSPSGGVPNEQFF.

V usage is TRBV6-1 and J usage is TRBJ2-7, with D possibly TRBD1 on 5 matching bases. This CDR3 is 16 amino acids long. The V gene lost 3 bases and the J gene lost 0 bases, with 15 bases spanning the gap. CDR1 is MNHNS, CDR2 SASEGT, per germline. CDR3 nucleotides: TGTGCCAGCAGTGATGTGTACAGGACATCCTCCTACGAGCAGTACTTC. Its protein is CASSDVYRTSSYEQYF.

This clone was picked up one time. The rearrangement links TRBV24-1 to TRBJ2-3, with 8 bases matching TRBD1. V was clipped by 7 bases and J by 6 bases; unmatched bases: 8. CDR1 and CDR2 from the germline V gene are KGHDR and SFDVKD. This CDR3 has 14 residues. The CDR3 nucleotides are TGTGCCACCAGCGGAACTGACAGGGGTGATACGCAGTATTTT. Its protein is CATSGTDRGDTQYF.

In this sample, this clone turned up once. The CDR3 nucleotides are TGTGCCAGTAGTGAGACCGGGACAGTGAACACTGAAGCTTTCTTT. This encodes CASSETGTVNTEAFF. The gene calls are TRBV19 and TRBJ1-1, with 7 bases matching TRBD1. The V gene end was trimmed by 5 bases and the J gene end by 0 bases; junction bases not matched to a gene: 6. The CDR3 totals 15 residues. Germline values: CDR1 LNHDA, CDR2 SQIVND (reference sequence).

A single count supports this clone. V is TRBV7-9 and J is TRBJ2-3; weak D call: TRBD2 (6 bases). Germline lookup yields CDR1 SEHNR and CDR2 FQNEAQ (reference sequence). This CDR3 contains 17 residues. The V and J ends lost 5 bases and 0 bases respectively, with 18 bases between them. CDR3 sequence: CASSPGLGSGSTDTQYF. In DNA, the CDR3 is TGTGCCAGCAGCCCTGGATTGGGCAGCGGGAGCACAGATACGCAGTATTTT.

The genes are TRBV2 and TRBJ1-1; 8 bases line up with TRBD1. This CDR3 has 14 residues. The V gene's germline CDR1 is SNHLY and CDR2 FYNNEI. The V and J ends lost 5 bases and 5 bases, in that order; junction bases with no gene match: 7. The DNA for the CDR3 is TGTGCCAGCAGTAACAGGGGGGCTGAGACTGAAGCTTTCTTT. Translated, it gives CASSNRGAETEAFF.

The CDR3 DNA is TGTGCCAGCAGCTTAGGCGGACAGGGGGCGGCCTACGAGCAGTACTTC. This codes for CASSLGGQGAAYEQYF. The V call is TRBV11-1, the J call TRBJ2-7; 11 nucleotides agree with TRBD1. From germline, CDR1 is SGHAT and CDR2 FQDESV (reference sequence). The CDR3 length is 16 residues. The ends lost 1 base at V and 2 bases at J; junction bases unmatched: 4.

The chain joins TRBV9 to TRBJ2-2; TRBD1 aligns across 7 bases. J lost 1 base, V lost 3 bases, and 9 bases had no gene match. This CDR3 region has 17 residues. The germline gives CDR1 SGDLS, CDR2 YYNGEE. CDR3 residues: CASSAQSGTVNTGELFF. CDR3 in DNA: TGTGCCAGCAGCGCTCAATCCGGGACAGTGAACACCGGGGAGCTGTTTTTT.

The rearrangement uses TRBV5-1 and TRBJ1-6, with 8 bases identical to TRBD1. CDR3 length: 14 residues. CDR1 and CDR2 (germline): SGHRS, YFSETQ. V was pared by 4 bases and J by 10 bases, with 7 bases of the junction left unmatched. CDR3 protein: CASSPGQGYSPLHF. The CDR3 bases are TGCGCCAGCAGCCCTGGACAGGGTTACTCACCCCTCCACTTT.

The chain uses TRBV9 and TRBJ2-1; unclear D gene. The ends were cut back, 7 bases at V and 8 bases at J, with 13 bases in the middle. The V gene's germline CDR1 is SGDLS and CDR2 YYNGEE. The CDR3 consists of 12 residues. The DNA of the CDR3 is TGTGCCAGCTCCCGTAGTGAGGATGAGCAGTTCTTC. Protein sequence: CASSRSEDEQFF.

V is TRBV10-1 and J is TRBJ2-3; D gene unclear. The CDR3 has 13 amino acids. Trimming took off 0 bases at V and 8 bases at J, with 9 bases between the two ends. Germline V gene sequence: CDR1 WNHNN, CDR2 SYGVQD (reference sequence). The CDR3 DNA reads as TGCGCCAGCAGTGAGTCGTCCAGAGGTACGCAGTATTTT. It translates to CASSESSRGTQYF.

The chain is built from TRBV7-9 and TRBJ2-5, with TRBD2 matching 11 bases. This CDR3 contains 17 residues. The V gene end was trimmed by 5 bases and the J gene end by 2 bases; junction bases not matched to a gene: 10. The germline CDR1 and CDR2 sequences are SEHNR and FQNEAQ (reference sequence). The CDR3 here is CASSLGSGTSGQETQYF. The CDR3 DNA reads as TGTGCCAGCAGCCTCGGCTCCGGGACTAGCGGACAAGAGACCCAGTACTTC. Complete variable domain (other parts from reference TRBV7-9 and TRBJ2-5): DTGVSQNPRHKITKRGQNVTFRCDPISEHNRLYWYRQTLGQGPEFLTYFQNEAQLEKSRLLSDRFSAERPKGSFSTLEIQRTEQGDSAMYLCASSLGSGTSGQETQYFGPGTRLLVL.

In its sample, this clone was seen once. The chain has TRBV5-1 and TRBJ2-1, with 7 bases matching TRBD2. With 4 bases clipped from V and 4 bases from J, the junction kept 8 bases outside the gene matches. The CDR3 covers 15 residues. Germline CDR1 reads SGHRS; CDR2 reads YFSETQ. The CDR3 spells CASSPGEGAYNEQFF. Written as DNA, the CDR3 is TGCGCCAGCAGCCCGGGGGAGGGCGCATACAATGAGCAGTTCTTC.